This TCR beta chain was found in a study of vaccination effects on CD4 cells after COVID-19. Study-level points and caveats: Infection- and vaccine-induced clones contracted markedly late after vaccination.

Generated by immunoSEQ multiplex PCR, the TCRdb table keeps only in-frame clones and is missing some. The data contain more than 35,000 clones, 65% to 70% of them seen just once; the ten biggest clones take up 4.2%. With respect to this clone: The antigen remains unidentified.

Following 10 days of culture, CD4+ T cells were isolated. Days 3 and 7 were when half the medium was replaced with IL-2 medium. The CDR3 has 14 residues. Trimming pared 4 bases from V and 1 base from J, leaving 11 bases between. Germline V lookup: CDR1 SGHRS, CDR2 YFSETQ. The material was CD4+ T cells from PBMCs cultured without peptide, obtained before COVID-19 vaccination. The receptor comes from a human donor who received a COVID-19 vaccine. This chain links TRBV5-1 with TRBJ1-1, with a possible D match to TRBD1 (5 bases). For the CDR3, the DNA is TGCGCCAGCAGCGTACAGGCGGGGAACACTGAAGCTTTCTTT. Translation gives CASSVQAGNTEAFF.